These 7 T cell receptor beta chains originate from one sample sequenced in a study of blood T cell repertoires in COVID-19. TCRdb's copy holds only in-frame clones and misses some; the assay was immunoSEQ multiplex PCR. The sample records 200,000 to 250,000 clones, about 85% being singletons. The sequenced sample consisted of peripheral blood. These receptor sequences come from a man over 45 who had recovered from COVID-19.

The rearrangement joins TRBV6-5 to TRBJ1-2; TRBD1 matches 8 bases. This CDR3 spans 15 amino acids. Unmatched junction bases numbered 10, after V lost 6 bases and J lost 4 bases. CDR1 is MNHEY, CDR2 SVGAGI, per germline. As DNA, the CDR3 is TGTGCCAGCAGCCTCGGACAGGGAGAGGGCTATGGCTACACCTTC. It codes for CASSLGQGEGYGYTF.

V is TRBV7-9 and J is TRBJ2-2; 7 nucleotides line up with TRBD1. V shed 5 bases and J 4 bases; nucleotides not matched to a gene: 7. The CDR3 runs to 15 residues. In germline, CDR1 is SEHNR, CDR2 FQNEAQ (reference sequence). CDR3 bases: TGTGCCAGCAGCCTGACAGGGTTGGGCACCGGGGAGCTGTTTTTT. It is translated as CASSLTGLGTGELFF.

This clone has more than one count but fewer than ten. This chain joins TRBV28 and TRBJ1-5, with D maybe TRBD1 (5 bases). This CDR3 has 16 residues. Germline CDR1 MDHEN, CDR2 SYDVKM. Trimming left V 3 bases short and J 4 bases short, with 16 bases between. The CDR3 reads CASSFRTRSQNQPQHF. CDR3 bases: TGTGCCAGCAGTTTCCGGACAAGGTCACAGAATCAGCCCCAGCATTTT.

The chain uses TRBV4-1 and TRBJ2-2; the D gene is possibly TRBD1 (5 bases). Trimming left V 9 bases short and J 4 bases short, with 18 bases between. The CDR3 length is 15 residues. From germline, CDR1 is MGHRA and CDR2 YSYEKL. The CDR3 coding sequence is TGCGCCAGTACATTCCAGGGTTCGTCCACCGGGGAGCTGTTTTTT. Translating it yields CASTFQGSSTGELFF.

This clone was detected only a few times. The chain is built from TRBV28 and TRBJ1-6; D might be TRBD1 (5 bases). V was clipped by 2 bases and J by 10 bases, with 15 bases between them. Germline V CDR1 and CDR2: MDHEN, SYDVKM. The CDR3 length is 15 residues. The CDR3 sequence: CASSLGQGYRSPLHF. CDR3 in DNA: TGTGCCAGCAGTTTAGGGCAGGGATACAGGTCACCCCTCCACTTT.

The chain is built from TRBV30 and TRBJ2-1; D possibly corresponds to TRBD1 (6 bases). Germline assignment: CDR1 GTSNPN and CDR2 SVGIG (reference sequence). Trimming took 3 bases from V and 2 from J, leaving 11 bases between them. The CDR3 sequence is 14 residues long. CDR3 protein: CAWRGAGPYNEQFF. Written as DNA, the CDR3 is TGTGCCTGGAGGGGGGCGGGTCCCTACAATGAGCAGTTCTTC.

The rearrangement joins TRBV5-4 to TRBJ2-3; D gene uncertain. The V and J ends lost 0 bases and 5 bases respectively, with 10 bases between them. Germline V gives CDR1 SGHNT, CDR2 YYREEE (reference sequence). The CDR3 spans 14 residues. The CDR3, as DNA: TGTGCCAGCAGCTTGGGGCGGAACTTAGATACGCAGTATTTT. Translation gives CASSLGRNLDTQYF.